This T cell receptor beta chain was captured in a study of identical twins. Study conclusions and caveats: With monozygotic twins, out-of-frame TCR alpha sharing exceeded what models estimated.

TCRdb used MiXCR to reprocess the 5' RACE reads, holding one entry per CDR3 protein. This sample has roughly 720,000 distinct CDR3 sequences; 15% to 20% occur once, and the top ten carry roughly 14%. This CDR3 has 12 amino acids. Germline assignment: CDR1 MNHEY and CDR2 SMNVEV (reference sequence). V was trimmed by 6 bases and J by 4 bases, leaving 9 bases between them. Many counts were recorded for this clonotype. Its antigen is unknown. Another study also made use of these data, one on T cells expressing NK-cell markers. As that report states: The study drew TCR beta repertoires from sorted CD3+CD56+NKG2C+, CD3+CD56+NKG2C- and CD3+CD56-NKG2C+ T cells.

This clonotype was obtained from a woman under 30 in good health. Sequencing input: PBMCs. This chain joins TRBV27 and TRBJ1-2, with D maybe TRBD1 (6 bases). CDR3 DNA sequence: TGTGCCAGCAGAACAGGGAGCTATGGCTACACCTTC. Translated: CASRTGSYGYTF.